This is a list of T cell receptor beta chains from one sample in a study of blood T cell repertoires in COVID-19. The method was immunoSEQ multiplex PCR; TCRdb's version includes in-frame clones alone and lacks a portion of them. The repertoire holds 130,000 to 150,000 clones, 75% to 85% seen once, with about 3.5% in the top ten. The sequenced sample consisted of peripheral blood. These receptors were taken from a man aged 65 to 85 who had recovered from COVID-19. Both conserved end residues are part of each CDR3. A D gene is named only where the DNA matches it firmly. Clone size appears in some rows only: once, few, many, or a class for an expanded clone.

j_call,clone_size,d_call,v_call,cdr3_nt,cdr3_aa
TRBJ1-1,.,.,TRBV9,TGTGCCAGCAGCCCACTCGGAGAAGGTGAAGCTTTCTTT,CASSPLGEGEAFF
TRBJ2-2,once,.,TRBV9,TGTGCCAGCAGCGGCGCGAACACCGGGGAGCTGTTTTTT,CASSGANTGELFF
TRBJ2-3,.,TRBD2,TRBV7-9,TGTGCCAGCAGCTTAGGACGGGAGGGTGGCACAGATACGCAGTATTTT,CASSLGREGGTDTQYF
TRBJ1-2,.,.,TRBV5-1,TGCGCCAGCAGCCCTACGGGGGATATTAGCTATGGCTACACCTTC,CASSPTGDISYGYTF
TRBJ2-7,.,TRBD1,TRBV30,TGTGCCTGGACCAGGGACAGGGACGAGCAGTACTTC,CAWTRDRDEQYF
TRBJ2-3,.,TRBD2,TRBV12-3/TRBV12-4,TGTGCCAGCAAGGGAGGGTTCTCAGATACGCAGTATTTT,CASKGGFSDTQYF
TRBJ2-7,few,.,TRBV7-2,TGTGCCAGCAGCTTACAAGCGAGCTCCTACGAGCAGTACTTC,CASSLQASSYEQYF
TRBJ2-3,.,TRBD2,TRBV5-6,TGTGCCAGCAGCTTGGTGGGTGAGGCTAGCGGGAAAGATACGCAGTATTTT,CASSLVGEASGKDTQYF
TRBJ2-7,.,TRBD2,TRBV7-2,TGTGCCAGCAGCTTAGCTGGCGGGAGCTACGAGCAGTACTTC,CASSLAGGSYEQYF
TRBJ2-3,.,TRBD2,TRBV7-3,TGTGCCAGCAGCTTACTAGCGGTTGAAAGGGATACGCAGTATTTT,CASSLLAVERDTQYF
TRBJ1-1,.,.,TRBV5-1,TGCGCCAGCAGCCAACGGGGGAACACTGAAGCTTTCTTT,CASSQRGNTEAFF
TRBJ2-5,.,TRBD2,TRBV4-1,TGCGCCAGCAGCCAAGATGCTAGCGGGAGTTGGACCCAGTACTTC,CASSQDASGSWTQYF
TRBJ2-1,.,.,TRBV19,TGTGCCTCTGGTGGGCTGTACAATGAGCAGTTCTTC,CASGGLYNEQFF
TRBJ2-3,.,TRBD2,TRBV7-9,TGTGCCAGCAGCTTCGTCGCGGGAGGGCCCGGCACAGATACGCAGTATTTT,CASSFVAGGPGTDTQYF
TRBJ2-5,.,.,TRBV10-3,TGTGCCATCAGTGAGTACAACGGGGAAGTAAGAGGGACCCAGTACTTC,CAISEYNGEVRGTQYF
TRBJ2-7,.,TRBD1,TRBV15,TGTGCCACCAGGGCGGGACAGGGAACCTACGAGCAGTACTTC,CATRAGQGTYEQYF
TRBJ1-1,.,.,TRBV10-2,TGCGCCAGCAGTGAGCCAGGGACTAACACTGAAGCTTTCTTT,CASSEPGTNTEAFF
TRBJ2-1,.,TRBD2,TRBV6-2/TRBV6-3,TGTGCCAGCAGCCAAATTTTAGCGGGAGGGCCCCACAATGAGCAGTTCTTC,CASSQILAGGPHNEQFF
TRBJ2-5,.,.,TRBV3-1/TRBV3-2,TGTGCCAGCAGCCAAGTCCAGCAAGAGACCCAGTACTTC,CASSQVQQETQYF
TRBJ2-3,.,TRBD2,TRBV6-1,TGTGCCAGCAGTGAAACTAGCGGAGGGACGGATACGCAGTATTTT,CASSETSGGTDTQYF
TRBJ1-4,.,TRBD1,TRBV30,TGTGCCTGGAGTGTTACAGGGGCGGAAAAACTGTTTTTT,CAWSVTGAEKLFF
TRBJ2-5,once,TRBD2,TRBV9,TGTGCCAGCAGCGTAGGTGACAGGGGGGGACTAGCGGGAGCTGAGGCCCAGTACTTC,CASSVGDRGGLAGAEAQYF